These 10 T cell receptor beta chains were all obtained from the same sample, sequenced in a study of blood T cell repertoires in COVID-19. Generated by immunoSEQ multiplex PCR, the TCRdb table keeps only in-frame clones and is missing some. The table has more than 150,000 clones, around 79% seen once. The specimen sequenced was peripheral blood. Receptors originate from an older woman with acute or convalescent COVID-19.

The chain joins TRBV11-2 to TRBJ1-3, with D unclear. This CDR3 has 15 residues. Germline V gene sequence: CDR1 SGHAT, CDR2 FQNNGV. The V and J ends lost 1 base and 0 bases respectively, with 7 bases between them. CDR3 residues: CASSLGQDSGNTIYF. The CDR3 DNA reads TGTGCCAGCAGCTTAGGGCAGGACTCTGGAAACACCATATATTTT.

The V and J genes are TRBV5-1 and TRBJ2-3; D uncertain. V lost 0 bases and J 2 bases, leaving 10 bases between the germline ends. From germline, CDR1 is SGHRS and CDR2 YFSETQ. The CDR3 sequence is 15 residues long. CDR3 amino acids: CASSLAWWATDTQYF. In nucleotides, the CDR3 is TGCGCCAGCAGCTTGGCATGGTGGGCCACAGATACGCAGTATTTT.

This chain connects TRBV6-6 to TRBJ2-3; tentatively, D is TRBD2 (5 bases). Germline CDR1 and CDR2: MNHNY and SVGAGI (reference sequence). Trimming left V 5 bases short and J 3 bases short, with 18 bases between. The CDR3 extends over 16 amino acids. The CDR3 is CASSPMDEGATDTQYF. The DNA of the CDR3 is TGTGCCAGCAGTCCCATGGATGAGGGAGCAACAGATACGCAGTATTTT.

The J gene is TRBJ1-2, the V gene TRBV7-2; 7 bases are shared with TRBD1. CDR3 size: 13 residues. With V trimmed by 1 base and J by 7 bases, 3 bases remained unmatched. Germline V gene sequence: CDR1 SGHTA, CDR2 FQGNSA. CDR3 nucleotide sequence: TGTGCCAGCAGCTTAGACAGGGGAGTTGGCTACACCTTC. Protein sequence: CASSLDRGVGYTF.

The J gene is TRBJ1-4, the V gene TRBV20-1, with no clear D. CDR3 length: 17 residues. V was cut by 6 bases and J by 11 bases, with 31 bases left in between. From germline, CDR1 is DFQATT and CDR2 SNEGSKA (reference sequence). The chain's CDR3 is CSASTDPVRREAVKLFF. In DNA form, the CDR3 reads TGCAGTGCCAGTACAGACCCAGTCCGTAGGGAGGCGGTGAAACTGTTTTTT.

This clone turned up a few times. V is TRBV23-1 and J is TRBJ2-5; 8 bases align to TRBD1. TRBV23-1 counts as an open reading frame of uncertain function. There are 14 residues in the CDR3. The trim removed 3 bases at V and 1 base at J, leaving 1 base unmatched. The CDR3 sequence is CASSHTGGQETQYF. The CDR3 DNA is TGCGCCAGCAGTCATACAGGGGGCCAAGAGACCCAGTACTTC.

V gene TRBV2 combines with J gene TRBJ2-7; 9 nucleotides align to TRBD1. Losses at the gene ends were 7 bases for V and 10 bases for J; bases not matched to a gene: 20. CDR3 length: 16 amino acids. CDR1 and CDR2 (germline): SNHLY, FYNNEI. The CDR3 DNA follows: TGTGCCAGCACCTATTTTGGGGGACAGGGTAGGAAAGACCAGTACTTC. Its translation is CASTYFGGQGRKDQYF.

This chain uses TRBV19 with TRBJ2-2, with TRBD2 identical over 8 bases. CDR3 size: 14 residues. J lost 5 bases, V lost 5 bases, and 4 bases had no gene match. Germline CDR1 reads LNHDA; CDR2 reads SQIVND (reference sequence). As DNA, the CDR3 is TGTGCCAGTAGTGGCGGGGGGCGGACCGGGGAGCTGTTTTTT. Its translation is CASSGGGRTGELFF.

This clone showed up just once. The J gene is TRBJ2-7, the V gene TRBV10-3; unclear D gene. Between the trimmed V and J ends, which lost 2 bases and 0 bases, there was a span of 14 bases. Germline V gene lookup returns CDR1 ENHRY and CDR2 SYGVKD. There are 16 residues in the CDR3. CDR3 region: CAISELARIASYEQYF. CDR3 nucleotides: TGTGCCATCAGTGAGCTGGCCAGGATTGCCTCCTACGAGCAGTACTTC.

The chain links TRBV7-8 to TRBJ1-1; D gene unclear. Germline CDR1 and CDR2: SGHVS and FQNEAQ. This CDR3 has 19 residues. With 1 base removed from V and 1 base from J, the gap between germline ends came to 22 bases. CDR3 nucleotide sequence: TGTGCCAGCAGCTTAGAAGTAGGCGACTTACCTTTACGGAACACTGAAGCTTTCTTT. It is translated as CASSLEVGDLPLRNTEAFF.